This T cell receptor (beta chain) was sequenced for a study of blood T cell repertoires in COVID-19. Study in general: PBMCs, B-cell-depleted T cells, or T cells were the source of the cDNA or gDNA that made up the material.

Authors' methods: Amplified reference gene primers provided the basis for estimating nucleated cell counts. This table comes from immunoSEQ multiplex PCR, and its TCRdb copy is limited to in-frame clones, with some not included. V and J calls and clone size are as listed in that table; D and trimming were resolved from the DNA. Of around 300,000 clones in the sample, 75% to 90% were seen once. V was trimmed by 2 bases and J by 2 bases, leaving 6 bases between them. Germline V gene sequence: CDR1 SGDLS, CDR2 YYNGEE. The CDR3 extends over 13 amino acids. This sequence joins TRBV9 and TRBJ2-3; D uncertain. The sample comprised peripheral blood. The TCR comes from a woman in her twenties or thirties who had recovered from COVID-19. The CDR3, as DNA: TGTGCCAGCAGCGTCCAAAACACAGATACGCAGTATTTT. Amino acids: CASSVQNTDTQYF.